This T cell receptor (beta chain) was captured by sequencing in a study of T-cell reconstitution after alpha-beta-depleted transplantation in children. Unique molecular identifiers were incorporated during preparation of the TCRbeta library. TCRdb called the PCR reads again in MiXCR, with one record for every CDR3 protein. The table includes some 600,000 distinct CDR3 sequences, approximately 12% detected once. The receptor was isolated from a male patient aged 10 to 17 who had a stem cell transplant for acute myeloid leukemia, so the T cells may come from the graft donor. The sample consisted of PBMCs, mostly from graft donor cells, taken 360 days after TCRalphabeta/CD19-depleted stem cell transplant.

Written as DNA, the CDR3 is TGCAGTGCCGCATGGACTAGCGGGAGCTGCGCAGATACGCAGTATTTT. Its translation: CSAAWTSGSCADTQYF. The rearrangement joins TRBV20-1 to TRBJ2-3; 13 positions match TRBD2. CDR1 and CDR2 from the germline V gene are DFQATT and SNEGSKA (reference sequence). This CDR3 spans 16 amino acids. V was clipped by 6 bases and J by 4 bases; unmatched bases: 10.